Following are 29 T cell receptor beta chains from one sample sequenced in a study of beta chain features in type 1 diabetes. These receptors' targets are unknown. TCRB transcripts that were expressed got sequenced, as all of the isolated RNA had been reverse transcribed. The data were produced by immunoSEQ multiplex PCR, yet TCRdb's version contains in-frame clones alone and is incomplete. This table has more than 250,000 clones, 24% appearing once. Study-wide findings and caveats: When Type 1 diabetes patients were examined, their TCRB CDR3s proved moderately but significantly shorter in all four CD4+ subsets.

Sequenced sample: naive CD4+ T cells from blood. These receptors were taken from a woman aged 25 to 39 with type 1 diabetes.

This clone was observed a few times. This rearrangement joins TRBV27 to TRBJ2-6; D gene unclear. Per the germline V gene, CDR1 is MNHEY and CDR2 is SMNVEV (reference sequence). The germline V and J ends were trimmed by 5 bases and 2 bases, with 7 bases remaining between them. This CDR3 comprises 14 residues. The DNA of the CDR3 is TGTGCCAGCAGTCCATCCACTGGGGCCAACGTCCTGACTTTC. Encoded protein: CASSPSTGANVLTF.

The chain joins TRBV15 to TRBJ2-7, with D unclear. This CDR3 spans 16 amino acids. The V and J ends lost 0 bases and 1 base respectively, with 13 bases between them. The V gene's germline CDR1 is LNHNV and CDR2 YYDKDF (reference sequence). The DNA for the CDR3 is TGTGCCACCAGCAGAGAATCCTGGCCGCCTTCCTACGAGCAGTACTTC. This translates into CATSRESWPPSYEQYF.

This clone was picked up a small number of times. The rearrangement joins TRBV2 to TRBJ2-1, with no clear D. Deletions cut 7 bases from V and 5 bases from J, with 12 bases between. Germline loops: CDR1 SNHLY, CDR2 FYNNEI. The CDR3 contains 13 residues. In DNA, the CDR3 is TGTGCCAGCATGGTGAGAGCCAACAATGAGCAGTTCTTC. Translating gives CASMVRANNEQFF.

Concerning this clone: The same CDR3 arises from other DNA sequences in this sample as well. This rearrangement joins TRBV9 to TRBJ2-1; 8 positions match TRBD2. The CDR3 consists of 15 residues. Looked up from germline, CDR1 is SGDLS and CDR2 is YYNGEE. J was trimmed by 1 base and V by 0 bases; bases with no gene match: 0. Here the CDR3 reads CASSVAGGSYNEQFF. Here the CDR3 DNA reads TGTGCCAGCAGCGTAGCGGGGGGGTCCTACAATGAGCAGTTCTTC.

The V gene is TRBV29-1, the J gene TRBJ1-3; TRBD1 agrees at 7 bases. The germline V gene encodes CDR1 SQVTM and CDR2 ANQGSEA. The CDR3 is 13 residues long. J gave up 0 bases and V 5 bases, and 1 base lay outside the gene matches. The CDR3 reads CSVTGVSGNTIYF. Here the CDR3 DNA reads TGCAGCGTTACAGGGGTCTCTGGAAACACCATATATTTT.

This clone was seen a few times. The gene calls are TRBV14 and TRBJ1-2; perhaps TRBD1 as D (6 bases). From germline, CDR1 is SGHDN and CDR2 FVKESK. Trimming took 2 bases from V and 7 from J, leaving 8 bases between them. This CDR3 is built from 12 residues. CDR3 nucleotides: TGTGCCAGCAGCCAACAGGGGTTTGGCTACACCTTC. It translates to CASSQQGFGYTF. Looking up the rest from reference TRBV14 and TRBJ1-2 gives the full variable domain: EAGVTQFPSHSVIEKGQTVTLRCDPISGHDNLYWYRRVMGKEIKFLLHFVKESKQDESGMPNNRFLAERTGGTYSTLKVQPAELEDSGVYFCASSQQGFGYTFGSGTRLTVV.

V gene TRBV29-1 combines with J gene TRBJ1-2, with 10 bases that match TRBD1. The V segment lost 8 bases and the J segment 6 bases; nucleotides outside the gene matches: 6. This CDR3 is built from 12 residues. Germline CDR1 is SQVTM and CDR2 is ANQGSEA. The CDR3 DNA reads TGCAGCACCGGGACAGGGGTTAATGGCTACACCTTC. Translating gives CSTGTGVNGYTF.

V and J are TRBV29-1 and TRBJ2-3; 8 bases align to TRBD2. J lost 1 base, V lost 7 bases, and 10 bases had no gene match. The CDR3 totals 15 residues. Germline CDR1 is SQVTM and CDR2 is ANQGSEA. As DNA, the CDR3 is TGCAGCGCCGGGGGGGCTAGCGGGCGCACAGATACGCAGTATTTT. Its protein is CSAGGASGRTDTQYF.

This clone was recorded a few times. The rearrangement links TRBV9 to TRBJ2-1; 11 bases map to TRBD2. Trimming took 0 bases from V and 1 from J; bases not matched to a gene: 6. The CDR3 contains 18 residues. Germline loops: CDR1 SGDLS, CDR2 YYNGEE. The CDR3 DNA sequence: TGTGCCAGCAGCGTAGTGGCTAGCGGGAGGTCATCCTACAATGAGCAGTTCTTC. Translation: CASSVVASGRSSYNEQFF.

This clone was observed a few times. The rearrangement joins TRBV6-1 to TRBJ1-2; 9 bases match TRBD1. CDR1 MNHNS and CDR2 SASEGT come from the germline V gene. After removal of 4 bases from V and 5 bases from J, the junction contained 2 bases not matched to a gene. There are 13 residues in the CDR3. The CDR3 coding sequence is TGTGCCAGCAGTGCTGGGACAGGGTATGGCTACACCTTC. It specifies CASSAGTGYGYTF.

J is TRBJ2-7 and V is TRBV7-9, with D unresolved. Trimming stripped 1 base from V and 3 bases from J, with 13 bases between. The CDR3 runs 15 residues. Germline V gives CDR1 SEHNR, CDR2 FQNEAQ (reference sequence). CDR3 in DNA: TGTGCCAGCAGCTTAGGACACTCCGGCAACTACGAGCAGTACTTC. Its protein is CASSLGHSGNYEQYF.

The chain employs TRBV25-1 and TRBJ1-3, with D perhaps TRBD1 (5 bases). Trimming removed 1 base from V and 3 bases from J, with 10 bases in between. CDR3 length equals 15 residues. Looked up from germline, CDR1 is MGHDK and CDR2 is SYGVNS. The CDR3 loop reads CASSEWWGDGNTIYF. The CDR3 coding sequence is TGTGCCAGCAGTGAATGGTGGGGGGATGGAAACACCATATATTTT.

This chain links TRBV18 with TRBJ2-1; a weak D match, TRBD1 (5 bases). The CDR3 spans 15 residues. Germline V gene lookup returns CDR1 KGHSH and CDR2 LQKENI. Trimming took 4 bases from V and 7 from J, leaving 17 bases between them. The CDR3 bases are TGTGCCAGCTCACAACAGGTCTCCACCTCGAATGAGCAGTTCTTC. It translates to CASSQQVSTSNEQFF.

The chain uses TRBV28 and TRBJ2-7; 9 nucleotides agree with TRBD1. This CDR3 has 14 residues. CDR1 and CDR2 from the germline V gene are MDHEN and SYDVKM. Trimming took 4 bases from V and 7 from J; bases not matched to a gene: 8. The CDR3 spells CASSWTGAPSEQYF. In DNA form, the CDR3 reads TGTGCCAGCAGTTGGACAGGGGCCCCTAGTGAGCAGTACTTC.

The V call is TRBV19, the J call TRBJ1-1; D is uncertain. Per the germline V gene, CDR1 is LNHDA and CDR2 is SQIVND (reference sequence). The germline V and J ends were trimmed by 4 bases and 0 bases, with 12 bases remaining between them. The CDR3 is 15 residues long. The CDR3 bases are TGTGCCAGTAGTACGGGTAGGCTCATGAACACTGAAGCTTTCTTT. This sequence encodes CASSTGRLMNTEAFF.

CDR3 sequence (DNA): TGTGCCAGTAGCGAGACAGGGGGGAATGGCTACACCTTC. This gives the protein CASSETGGNGYTF. The V gene is TRBV19, the J gene TRBJ1-2; TRBD1 matches 9 bases. Per the germline V gene, CDR1 is LNHDA and CDR2 is SQIVND (reference sequence). The CDR3 runs to 13 residues. Unmatched junction bases numbered 5, after V lost 6 bases and J lost 6 bases.

J is TRBJ1-5 and V is TRBV5-6, with TRBD1 matching 11 bases. V shed 4 bases, J shed 4 bases, and the junction held 7 bases outside the gene matches. There are 16 residues in the CDR3. The germline V gene has CDR1 SGHDT and CDR2 YYEEEE. The CDR3 spells CASSRTGGSWNQPQHF. For the CDR3, the DNA is TGTGCCAGCAGCCGGACAGGGGGCTCTTGGAATCAGCCCCAGCATTTT.

This clone was found a few times. V usage is TRBV29-1 and J usage is TRBJ1-5; D may be TRBD1 (5 bases). V was clipped by 4 bases and J by 4 bases, with 14 bases between them. Germline-derived CDR1 and CDR2 are SQVTM and ANQGSEA. The CDR3 sequence is 14 residues long. The CDR3 DNA is TGCAGCGTTGGGGGGGGAAGTGGAAATCAGCCCCAGCATTTT. Encoded protein: CSVGGGSGNQPQHF.

The chain couples TRBV30 to TRBJ1-2, with D hard to call. Germline loops: CDR1 GTSNPN, CDR2 SVGIG (reference sequence). The CDR3 has 11 amino acids. Trimming pared 2 bases from V and 10 bases from J, leaving 11 bases between. For the CDR3, the DNA is TGTGCCTGGAGTCCCCCCGCCTACTACACCTTC. Translated, it gives CAWSPPAYYTF.

The V gene is TRBV29-1, the J gene TRBJ1-2, with a tentative D call TRBD1 (5 bases). Germline lookup yields CDR1 SQVTM and CDR2 ANQGSEA. V was trimmed by 6 bases and J by 6 bases, leaving 23 bases between them. This CDR3 is built from 15 residues. The CDR3 coding sequence is TGCAGCGTCTTAATGAGCGGGACTATTGCGCATGGCTACACCTTC. This encodes CSVLMSGTIAHGYTF.

The rearrangement joins TRBV11-3 to TRBJ2-3; 14 bases line up with TRBD2. The CDR3 runs 16 residues. The V gene end was trimmed by 5 bases and the J gene end by 2 bases; junction bases not matched to a gene: 3. The germline V gene encodes CDR1 SGHNT and CDR2 YENEEA. The CDR3 region is CASSQTSGRATDTQYF. In DNA form, the CDR3 reads TGTGCCAGCAGCCAGACTAGCGGGAGGGCCACAGATACGCAGTATTTT. Together with reference TRBV11-3 and TRBJ2-3, the CDR3 gives the full variable domain: EAGVVQSPRYKIIEKKQPVAFWCNPISGHNTLYWYLQNLGQGPELLIRYENEEAVDDSQLPKDRFSAERLKGVDSTLKIQPAELGDSAVYLCASSQTSGRATDTQYFGPGTRLTVL.

The table lists this clone with a few counts. The chain recombines TRBV18 with TRBJ1-5; 9 bases fit TRBD1. Trimming took 5 bases from V and 7 from J; bases not matched to a gene: 18. The germline gives CDR1 KGHSH, CDR2 LQKENI. The CDR3 runs 18 residues. The CDR3 region has the DNA TGTGCCAGCTCAACGCTTCGTTTGGGGACAGGGCAGGACCAGCCCCAGCATTTT. It yields the protein CASSTLRLGTGQDQPQHF.

The chain is built from TRBV19 and TRBJ2-1; the D gene is possibly TRBD2 (5 bases). V lost 5 bases, J lost 2 bases, and 13 bases lay in between. In germline, CDR1 is LNHDA, CDR2 SQIVND (reference sequence). The CDR3 has 15 amino acids. The CDR3 spells CASSSRSETYNEQFF. The CDR3 coding sequence is TGTGCCAGTAGTTCCCGTAGCGAGACCTACAATGAGCAGTTCTTC. Based on the CDR3 plus reference TRBV19 and TRBJ2-1, the full variable domain is DGGITQSPKYLFRKEGQNVTLSCEQNLNHDAMYWYRQDPGQGLRLIYYSQIVNDFQKGDIAEGYSVSREKKESFPLTVTSAQKNPTAFYLCASSSRSETYNEQFFGPGTRLTVL.

The V and J genes are TRBV7-9 and TRBJ2-5; 7 bases are shared with TRBD1. Germline values: CDR1 SEHNR, CDR2 FQNEAQ (reference sequence). The trim removed 2 bases at V and 2 bases at J, leaving 8 bases unmatched. CDR3 size: 16 residues. This chain's CDR3 is CASSLNVGTEQETQYF. CDR3 nucleotides: TGTGCCAGCAGCTTAAATGTTGGGACAGAACAAGAGACCCAGTACTTC.

This chain joins TRBV4-2 and TRBJ2-7, with 7 bases matching TRBD1. CDR1 is LGHNA, CDR2 YNFKEQ, per germline. V was pared by 2 bases and J by 3 bases, with 7 bases of the junction left unmatched. CDR3 length: 15 residues. CDR3 in amino acids: CASSQTRQGHYEQYF. Written as DNA, the CDR3 is TGTGCCAGCAGCCAAACTCGACAGGGTCACTACGAGCAGTACTTC.

This chain joins TRBV4-1 and TRBJ2-2, with 9 bases identical to TRBD2. Germline-derived CDR1 and CDR2 are MGHRA and YSYEKL. This CDR3 region has 17 residues. V shed 1 base and J 4 bases; nucleotides not matched to a gene: 7. CDR3 in DNA: TGCGCCAGCAGCCAAGCGGGGCTAGCGGGACCCACCGGGGAGCTGTTTTTT. This encodes CASSQAGLAGPTGELFF.

V gene TRBV4-1 combines with J gene TRBJ2-2; D is perhaps TRBD1 (5 bases). Looked up from germline, CDR1 is MGHRA and CDR2 is YSYEKL. CDR3 size: 15 residues. Between the trimmed V and J ends, which lost 0 bases and 3 bases, there was a span of 8 bases. CDR3 sequence: CASSQEDRDTGELFF. The CDR3 DNA sequence: TGCGCCAGCAGCCAAGAAGACAGAGACACCGGGGAGCTGTTTTTT.

This clone showed up just a few times. This rearrangement joins TRBV5-1 to TRBJ2-5, with 10 bases lining up with TRBD2. J lost 3 bases, V lost 4 bases, and 6 bases had no gene match. Germline CDR1 is SGHRS and CDR2 is YFSETQ. The CDR3 is made up of 15 amino acids. CDR3 coding DNA: TGCGCCAGCAGCGCCTGGACTAGCGGAGAAGAGACCCAGTACTTC. The encoded protein is CASSAWTSGEETQYF.

The chain joins TRBV7-2 to TRBJ2-1, with TRBD2 identical over 8 bases. CDR1 and CDR2 from the germline V gene are SGHTA and FQGNSA. Trimming took 2 bases from V and 7 from J; bases not matched to a gene: 10. The CDR3 is 16 residues long. The CDR3 sequence: CASSLPGTGGRNEQFF. CDR3 coding DNA: TGTGCCAGCAGCTTACCTGGTACGGGAGGGCGTAATGAGCAGTTCTTC.